This TCR beta chain was sequenced for a study of blood T cell repertoires in COVID-19. Here immunoSEQ multiplex PCR was the method, and the copy in TCRdb shows in-frame clones only, minus some. The data contain over 90,000 clones, approximately 90% of them singletons. The ends were cut back, 5 bases at V and 5 bases at J, with 15 bases in the middle. The CDR3 consists of 13 residues. Germline values: CDR1 GTSNPN, CDR2 SVGIG (reference sequence). This TCR derives from a man aged 45-65 years with active COVID-19. Sequencing was carried out using peripheral blood. V usage is TRBV30 and J usage is TRBJ2-5; D is perhaps TRBD2 (6 bases). The CDR3 DNA is TGTGCCTGGGGGGACTTCCCGGCGGAGACCCAGTACTTC. Its translation is CAWGDFPAETQYF.